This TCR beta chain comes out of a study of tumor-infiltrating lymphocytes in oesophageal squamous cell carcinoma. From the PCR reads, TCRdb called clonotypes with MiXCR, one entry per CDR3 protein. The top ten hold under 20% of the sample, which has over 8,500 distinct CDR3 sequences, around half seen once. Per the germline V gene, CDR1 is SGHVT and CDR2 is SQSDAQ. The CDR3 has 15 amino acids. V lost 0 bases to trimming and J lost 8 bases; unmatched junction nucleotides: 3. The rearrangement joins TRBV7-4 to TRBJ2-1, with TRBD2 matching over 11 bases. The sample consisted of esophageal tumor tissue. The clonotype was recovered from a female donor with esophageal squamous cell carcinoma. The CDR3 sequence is CASSLASGRDDEQFF. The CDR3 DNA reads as TGTGCCAGCAGCTTAGCTAGCGGGAGGGACGATGAGCAGTTCTTC.